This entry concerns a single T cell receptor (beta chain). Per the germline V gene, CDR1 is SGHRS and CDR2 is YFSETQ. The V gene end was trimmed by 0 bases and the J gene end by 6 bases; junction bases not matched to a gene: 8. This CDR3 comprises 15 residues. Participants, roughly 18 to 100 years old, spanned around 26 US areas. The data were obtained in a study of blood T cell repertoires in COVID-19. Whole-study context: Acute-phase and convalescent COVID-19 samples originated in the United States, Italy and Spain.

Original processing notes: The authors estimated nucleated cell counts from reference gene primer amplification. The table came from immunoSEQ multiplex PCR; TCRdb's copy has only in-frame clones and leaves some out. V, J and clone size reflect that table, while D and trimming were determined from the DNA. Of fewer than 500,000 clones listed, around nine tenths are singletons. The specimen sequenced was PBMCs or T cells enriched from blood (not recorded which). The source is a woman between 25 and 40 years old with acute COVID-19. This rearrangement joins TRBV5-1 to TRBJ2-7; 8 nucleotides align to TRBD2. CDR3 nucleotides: TGCGCCAGCAGCTTGGGTTCAGCGGGGGTGTTCGAGCAGTACTTC. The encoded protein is CASSLGSAGVFEQYF.